This TCR beta chain is from a study of control samples from healthy donors and cancer patients (TCRdb year 2020). This clone showed up just once. The antigen it binds to is not known. No much larger clone exists at a distance of one base, and base qualities are not known. For CDR1 and CDR2, the germline V gene lists MNHEY and SVGAGI. V is cut by 11 bases and J by 2 bases, and the space between the germline ends is 19 bases. The CDR3 starts with the cysteine, ends with the phenylalanine, and has 14 residues. The kept DNA is CDR3 alone, 42 bases in frame from the first base. The method behind the library was the immunoSEQ multiplex PCR assay. Imported from immuneACCESS, the table was reduced by TCRdb to in-frame sequences with V and J called. These copies leave out some clones; in studies compared against another copy, an unresolved V gene accounts for under half, and the cause of the remainder is not known. The sample table records 150,000 to 200,000 clones; roughly 89% of these occur just once. 1.2% to 1.5% of the sample is in the top ten clones.

The receptor's source is a woman aged 45-60 years in good health. The receptor chain draws on TRBV6-5 and TRBJ2-7, with no D gene named confidently. The sample comprised blood. The sequenced DNA is TGTGCCGCCCAAGCTGGGGTGGGCACCTACGAGCAGTACTTC. Its translation reads: CAAQAGVGTYEQYF.